The clone carrying this TCR beta chain is a singleton in its sample. The germline gives CDR1 LNHNV, CDR2 YYDKDF (reference sequence). CDR3 length equals 14 residues. Losses at the gene ends were 1 base for V and 2 bases for J; bases not matched to a gene: 2. Produced via immunoSEQ multiplex PCR; TCRdb's table is partial and in-frame only. The sample lists around 83,000 clones, about 65% occurring once. The entry originates in a study of shared clonotypes between healthy human individuals. Sequencing used memory CD8+ T cells sorted from blood. Subset specified: CD45RO+ cells pooled with CCR7-negative TemRA cells. This chain connects TRBV15 to TRBJ2-7; 7 positions agree with TRBD1. The source is a man aged 30 to 39 in good health. The CDR3 DNA is TGTGCCACCAGCAGAGTCCAGGGGGCCTACGAGCAGTACTTC. Its translation: CATSRVQGAYEQYF.